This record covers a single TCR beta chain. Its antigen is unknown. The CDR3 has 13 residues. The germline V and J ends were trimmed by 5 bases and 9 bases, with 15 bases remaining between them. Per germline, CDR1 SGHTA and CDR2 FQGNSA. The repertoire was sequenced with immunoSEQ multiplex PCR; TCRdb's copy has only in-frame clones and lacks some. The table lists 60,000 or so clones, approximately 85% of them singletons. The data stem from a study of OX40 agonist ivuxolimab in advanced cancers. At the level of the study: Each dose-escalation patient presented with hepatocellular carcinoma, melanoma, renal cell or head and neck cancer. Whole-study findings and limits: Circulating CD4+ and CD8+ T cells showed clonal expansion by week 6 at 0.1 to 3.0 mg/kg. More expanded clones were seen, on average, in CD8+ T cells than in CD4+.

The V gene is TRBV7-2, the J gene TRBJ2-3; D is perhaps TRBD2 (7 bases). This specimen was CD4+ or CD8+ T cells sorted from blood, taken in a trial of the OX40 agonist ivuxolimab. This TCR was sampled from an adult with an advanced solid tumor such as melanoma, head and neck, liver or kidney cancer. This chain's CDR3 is CASSPPPGGTQYF. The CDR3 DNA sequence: TGTGCCAGCAGCCCCCCCCCGGGGGGCACGCAGTATTTT.